The 9 T cell receptor beta chains in this list originate from one sample, sequenced in a study of blood T cell repertoires in COVID-19. Profiling relied on immunoSEQ multiplex PCR, and the TCRdb table lists in-frame clones only, not all of them. The repertoire holds about 190,000 clones, with more than 70% as singletons. Sequenced material: peripheral blood. These receptors were obtained from a man aged 50-59 years with active or convalescent COVID-19.

This clone appeared a single time. V and J are TRBV19 and TRBJ1-5; the match to TRBD1 covers 10 bases. V lost 9 bases, J lost 0 bases, and 11 bases stayed unmatched. CDR1 is LNHDA, CDR2 SQIVND, per germline (reference sequence). The CDR3 loop spans 17 amino acids. The CDR3 loop is CASLSGQGTYSNQPQHF. DNA of the CDR3: TGTGCCAGCCTCTCGGGACAGGGGACTTATAGCAATCAGCCCCAGCATTTT. Complete variable domain (other parts from reference TRBV19 and TRBJ1-5): DGGITQSPKYLFRKEGQNVTLSCEQNLNHDAMYWYRQDPGQGLRLIYYSQIVNDFQKGDIAEGYSVSREKKESFPLTVTSAQKNPTAFYLCASLSGQGTYSNQPQHFGDGTRLSIL.

V and J are TRBV5-1 and TRBJ2-3; TRBD2 matches at 10 bases. The CDR3 runs 16 residues. V trimming: 4 bases; J trimming: 2 bases; junction bases outside the gene matches: 7. CDR1 and CDR2 from the germline V gene are SGHRS and YFSETQ. This CDR3 is CASSPGGLAVTDTQYF. CDR3 coding DNA: TGCGCCAGCAGCCCTGGAGGACTAGCGGTCACAGATACGCAGTATTTT.

The chain recombines TRBV5-1 with TRBJ2-2; a possible D gene is TRBD2 (6 bases). The germline V gene has CDR1 SGHRS and CDR2 YFSETQ. The CDR3 contains 15 residues. V was shortened by 0 bases and J by 2 bases, with 8 bases between the two germline ends. The chain's CDR3 is CASSLVGLNTGELFF. CDR3 bases: TGCGCCAGCAGCTTGGTGGGACTTAACACCGGGGAGCTGTTTTTT.

The V call is TRBV7-9, the J call TRBJ2-7; D perhaps matches TRBD1 (5 bases). Germline values: CDR1 SEHNR, CDR2 FQNEAQ (reference sequence). This CDR3 contains 13 residues. V was trimmed by 3 bases and J by 5 bases, leaving 11 bases between them. The CDR3 sequence is CASSLAQGHEQYF. CDR3 DNA sequence: TGTGCCAGCAGCTTGGCGCAGGGCCACGAGCAGTACTTC. Together with reference TRBV7-9 and TRBJ2-7, the CDR3 gives the full variable domain: DTGVSQNPRHKITKRGQNVTFRCDPISEHNRLYWYRQTLGQGPEFLTYFQNEAQLEKSRLLSDRFSAERPKGSFSTLEIQRTEQGDSAMYLCASSLAQGHEQYFGPGTRLTVT.

This chain links TRBV4-3 with TRBJ2-5; D remains unclear. There are 15 residues in the CDR3. CDR1 and CDR2 from the germline V gene are LGHNA and YSLEER. V lost 0 bases and J lost 6, with 14 bases in between. The CDR3 region has the DNA TGCGCCAGCAGCCAAGATCTGCTAGTTCGGAAGACCCAGTACTTC. Protein sequence: CASSQDLLVRKTQYF.

CDR3 region: CASSLLGAGGNTIYF. The CDR3 DNA follows: TGTGCCAGCAGCTTACTGGGGGCAGGTGGAAACACCATATATTTT. This sequence joins TRBV7-9 and TRBJ1-3; TRBD1 might be the D (6 bases). Trimming shortened V by 2 bases and J by 3 bases, and 11 bases separated the two germline ends. CDR1 and CDR2 (germline): SEHNR, FQNEAQ (reference sequence). CDR3 size: 15 residues.

The chain links TRBV28 to TRBJ1-3, with D possibly matching TRBD1 (5 bases). The germline CDR1 and CDR2 sequences are MDHEN and SYDVKM. The CDR3 is 15 amino acids. V was clipped by 2 bases and J by 2 bases, with 10 bases between them. CDR3 sequence: CASSLGAHTGNTIYF. CDR3 nucleotide sequence: TGTGCCAGCAGTTTAGGGGCCCACACTGGAAACACCATATATTTT. The full variable domain, rest sourced from reference TRBV28 and TRBJ1-3, is DVKVTQSSRYLVKRTGEKVFLECVQDMDHENMFWYRQDPGLGLRLIYFSYDVKMKEKGDIPEGYSVSREKKERFSLILESASTNQTSMYLCASSLGAHTGNTIYFGEGSWLTVV.

This clone was seen a handful of times. This rearrangement joins TRBV5-6 to TRBJ2-7; D is undetermined. Looked up from germline, CDR1 is SGHDT and CDR2 is YYEEEE. V was pared by 0 bases and J by 3 bases, with 7 bases between. The CDR3 is made up of 13 amino acids. CDR3: CASSLVQNYEQYF. The CDR3 nucleotides are TGTGCCAGCAGCTTGGTACAGAACTACGAGCAGTACTTC.

DNA for the CDR3: TGTGCCAGCAGCTTTTGGCTAGTTTCCTACAATGAGCAGTTCTTC. It yields the protein CASSFWLVSYNEQFF. The V gene is TRBV7-2, the J gene TRBJ2-1; D remains ambiguous. Germline lookup yields CDR1 SGHTA and CDR2 FQGNSA. The CDR3 length is 15 residues. V was trimmed by 3 bases and J by 1 base, leaving 10 bases between them.